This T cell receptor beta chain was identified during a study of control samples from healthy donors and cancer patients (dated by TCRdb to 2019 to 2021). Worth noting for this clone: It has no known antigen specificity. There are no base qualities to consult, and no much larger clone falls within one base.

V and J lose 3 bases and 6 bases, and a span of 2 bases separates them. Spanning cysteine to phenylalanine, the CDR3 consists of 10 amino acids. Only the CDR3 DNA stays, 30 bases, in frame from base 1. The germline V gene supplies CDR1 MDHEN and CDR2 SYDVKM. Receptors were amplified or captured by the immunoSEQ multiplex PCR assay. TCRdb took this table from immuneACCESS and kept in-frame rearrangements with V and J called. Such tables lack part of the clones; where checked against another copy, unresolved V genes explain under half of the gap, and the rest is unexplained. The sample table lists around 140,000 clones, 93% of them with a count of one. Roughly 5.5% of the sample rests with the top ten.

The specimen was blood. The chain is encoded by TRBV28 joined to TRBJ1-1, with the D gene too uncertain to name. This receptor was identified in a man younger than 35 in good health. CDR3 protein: CASSLAEAFF. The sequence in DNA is TGTGCCAGCAGTTTGGCTGAAGCTTTCTTT.